The next 23 T cell receptor beta chains were all read from a single sample in a study of blood T cell repertoires in COVID-19. Libraries were prepared by immunoSEQ multiplex PCR; TCRdb keeps only in-frame clonotypes and omits some of them. The sample records under 300,000 clones, more than 75% being singletons. The sample consisted of PBMCs or T cells enriched from blood (not recorded which). The receptors originated from a woman aged 55-70 years in a cohort exposed to, infected with or recovered from COVID-19 (not recorded which).

The V gene is TRBV4-2, the J gene TRBJ2-1; the match to TRBD2 covers 11 bases. The junction had 6 bases not matched to a gene; V was cut back by 3 bases and J by 5 bases. This CDR3 is built from 16 residues. The germline gives CDR1 LGHNA, CDR2 YNFKEQ. CDR3 bases: TGTGCCAGCAGCCAGAGACTAGCGGGGCACAACAATGAGCAGTTCTTC. Translation gives CASSQRLAGHNNEQFF.

This clone was recorded only once. Written as DNA, the CDR3 is TGTGCCAGCAGCTTACTGGCGGGAAAAGGGAATGAGCAGTTCTTC. This gives the protein CASSLLAGKGNEQFF. The J gene is TRBJ2-1, the V gene TRBV7-9, with a tentative D call TRBD2 (6 bases). This CDR3 has 15 residues. Germline-derived CDR1 and CDR2 are SEHNR and FQNEAQ (reference sequence). The V end was cut by 2 bases, the J end by 7 bases, with 15 bases between.

CDR3 bases: TGTGCCACCAGCACAATGATGGGGACAGCCTACGAGCAGTACTTC. Translating it yields CATSTMMGTAYEQYF. The chain is built from TRBV15 and TRBJ2-7, with 7 bases that match TRBD1. This CDR3 is 15 amino acids long. Germline CDR1 reads LNHNV; CDR2 reads YYDKDF (reference sequence). V lost 4 bases and J lost 2; bases outside the gene matches: 8.

The chain recombines TRBV10-1 with TRBJ2-7, with 7 nucleotides matching TRBD2. In germline, CDR1 is WNHNN, CDR2 SYGVQD (reference sequence). The junction had 1 base not matched to a gene; V was cut back by 0 bases and J by 2 bases. The CDR3 has 14 residues. This CDR3 reads CASSESSGTYEQYF. In DNA, the CDR3 is TGCGCCAGCAGTGAGTCGAGCGGGACCTACGAGCAGTACTTC.

This clone was seen a handful of times. This rearrangement joins TRBV28 to TRBJ1-5, with D tentatively TRBD1 (5 bases). The CDR3 length is 14 residues. V shed 5 bases and J shed 7 bases, with 15 bases lying between them. Looked up from germline, CDR1 is MDHEN and CDR2 is SYDVKM. The CDR3 loop reads CASSRGPGRQPQHF. The CDR3 nucleotides are TGTGCCAGCAGTCGAGGACCAGGGCGCCAGCCCCAGCATTTT.

This clone has only one observation. V and J are TRBV25-1 and TRBJ1-1; D might be TRBD1 (5 bases). Trimming shortened V by 6 bases and J by 2 bases, and 10 bases separated the two germline ends. Germline V gives CDR1 MGHDK, CDR2 SYGVNS. There are 13 residues in the CDR3. The CDR3 nucleotides are TGTGCCAGCAGAGTAGGGGTAAACACTGAAGCTTTCTTT. Translated, it gives CASRVGVNTEAFF.

A single count supports this clone. The chain couples TRBV9 to TRBJ1-4; the D is unclear. This CDR3 has 14 amino acids. The V end was cut by 4 bases, the J end by 8 bases, with 15 bases between. CDR1 and CDR2 from the germline V gene are SGDLS and YYNGEE. The CDR3 loop reads CASSFDTRGEKLFF. Here the CDR3 DNA reads TGTGCCAGCAGCTTTGACACCCGAGGGGAAAAACTGTTTTTT.

This chain uses TRBV10-3 with TRBJ2-7; 9 bases are a match to TRBD1. The CDR3 consists of 14 residues. With V trimmed by 10 bases and J by 1 base, 8 bases remained unmatched. Per germline, CDR1 ENHRY and CDR2 SYGVKD. CDR3 in DNA: TGTGCCACCGGTGGGGGGACAGGGTCCTACGAGCAGTACTTC. Translation gives CATGGGTGSYEQYF.

This rearrangement joins TRBV24-1 to TRBJ2-7; the D is unclear. Germline-derived CDR1 and CDR2 are KGHDR and SFDVKD. V shed 3 bases and J shed 5 bases, with 10 bases lying between them. This CDR3 contains 13 residues. The CDR3 loop reads CATSDGTVDEQYF. CDR3 nucleotide sequence: TGTGCCACCAGTGATGGTACAGTCGACGAGCAGTACTTC.

The gene calls are TRBV27 and TRBJ1-5; D call uncertain. Trimming cost V 7 bases and J 0 bases, with 13 bases left between them. Looked up from germline, CDR1 is MNHEY and CDR2 is SMNVEV (reference sequence). This CDR3 contains 15 residues. Here the CDR3 DNA reads TGTGCCAGCAAGAGGGCTGATCTTAGCAATCAGCCCCAGCATTTT. This sequence encodes CASKRADLSNQPQHF.

This clone was detected only once. V usage is TRBV7-9 and J usage is TRBJ2-3; 11 bases are a match to TRBD2. CDR1 and CDR2 (germline): SEHNR, FQNEAQ (reference sequence). V lost 8 bases, J lost 2 bases, and 9 bases stayed unmatched. CDR3 length: 16 residues. The CDR3 sequence: CASGLAGGGITDTQYF. The CDR3, as DNA: TGTGCCAGCGGGCTAGCGGGAGGAGGTATCACAGATACGCAGTATTTT.

This chain links TRBV7-2 with TRBJ1-1; no firm D call. The CDR3 spans 13 residues. CDR1 SGHTA and CDR2 FQGNSA come from the germline V gene. Trimming left V 5 bases short and J 4 bases short, with 11 bases between. CDR3 bases: TGTGCCAGCAGCCTGAACCTCGGCACTGAAGCTTTCTTT. As protein: CASSLNLGTEAFF.

The rearrangement joins TRBV7-2 to TRBJ2-7; perhaps TRBD1 as D (5 bases). Trimming took off 4 bases at V and 2 bases at J, with 18 bases between the two ends. Germline V gene sequence: CDR1 SGHTA, CDR2 FQGNSA. The CDR3 sequence is 16 residues long. CDR3 region: CASSSAAGLRAYEQYF. The CDR3 nucleotides are TGTGCCAGCAGCTCCGCGGCAGGGTTGAGAGCCTACGAGCAGTACTTC.

The V and J genes are TRBV2 and TRBJ2-2; TRBD2 aligns across 12 bases. V gave up 7 bases and J gave up 2 bases; unmatched junction bases: 11. The germline gives CDR1 SNHLY, CDR2 FYNNEI. The CDR3 sequence is 18 residues long. CDR3 nucleotides: TGTGCCAGCACCGTCCCCGGGACTAGCGGGCTTAACACCGGGGAGCTGTTTTTT. This sequence encodes CASTVPGTSGLNTGELFF. Using reference TRBV2 and TRBJ2-2 for the parts outside the CDR3, the full variable domain is EPEVTQTPSHQVTQMGQEVILRCVPISNHLYFYWYRQILGQKVEFLVSFYNNEISEKSEIFDDQFSVERPDGSNFTLKIRSTKLEDSAMYFCASTVPGTSGLNTGELFFGEGSRLTVL.

The chain uses TRBV27 and TRBJ1-5, with D uncertain. This CDR3 contains 13 residues. Germline CDR1 and CDR2: MNHEY and SMNVEV (reference sequence). Trimming shortened V by 8 bases and J by 5 bases, and 13 bases separated the two germline ends. Written as DNA, the CDR3 is TGTGCCAGCCGGCAACAGATACATCAGCCCCAGCATTTT. It is translated as CASRQQIHQPQHF.

The chain recombines TRBV28 with TRBJ2-1, with a possible D match to TRBD2 (5 bases). Trimming left V 6 bases short and J 4 bases short, with 13 bases between. The CDR3 runs 14 residues. Germline CDR1 and CDR2: MDHEN and SYDVKM. As DNA, the CDR3 is TGTGCCAGCAGGCCGGGCGGACTGTACAATGAGCAGTTCTTC. It translates to CASRPGGLYNEQFF.

This clone was seen a handful of times. This chain joins TRBV11-2 and TRBJ2-5; 10 bases match TRBD2. Germline V gene sequence: CDR1 SGHAT, CDR2 FQNNGV. V shed 4 bases, J shed 2 bases, and the junction held 7 bases outside the gene matches. This CDR3 contains 16 residues. DNA of the CDR3: TGTGCCAGCAGCTCCAATAGCGGGAGGTTACAAGAGACCCAGTACTTC. It encodes CASSSNSGRLQETQYF.

This clone was observed once. The J gene is TRBJ1-5, the V gene TRBV6-2 or TRBV6-3; D is perhaps TRBD1 (6 bases). The germline V gene encodes CDR1 MNHEY and CDR2 SVGEGT. The CDR3 totals 15 residues. Trimming shortened V by 6 bases and J by 1 base, and 13 bases separated the two germline ends. The CDR3 spells CASSPRGASNQPQHF. The CDR3 DNA follows: TGTGCCAGCAGCCCCCGGGGGGCGAGCAATCAGCCCCAGCATTTT.

The chain recombines TRBV6-5 with TRBJ2-1, with D possibly TRBD1 on 6 matching bases. Trimming cost V 8 bases and J 0 bases, with 8 bases left between them. CDR1 MNHEY and CDR2 SVGAGI come from the germline V gene. The CDR3 is made up of 13 amino acids. The CDR3 protein is CASDRSSYNEQFF. The CDR3 DNA reads as TGTGCCAGCGACAGGAGCTCCTACAATGAGCAGTTCTTC.

The V and J genes are TRBV10-3 and TRBJ2-1; no clear D gene. Trimming pared 0 bases from V and 4 bases from J, leaving 4 bases between. The V gene's germline CDR1 is ENHRY and CDR2 SYGVKD. The CDR3 loop spans 13 amino acids. The CDR3 DNA follows: TGTGCCATCAGTGAGTCACTATACAATGAGCAGTTCTTC. It translates to CAISESLYNEQFF.

This chain connects TRBV2 to TRBJ2-7; no firm D call. Germline V gives CDR1 SNHLY, CDR2 FYNNEI. The CDR3 is 11 amino acids. The V and J ends lost 8 bases and 2 bases respectively, with 7 bases between them. The CDR3 sequence is CASGLAYEQYF. CDR3 nucleotides: TGTGCCAGCGGCCTGGCCTACGAGCAGTACTTC.

This clone was recorded once. The V gene is TRBV7-8, the J gene TRBJ1-1; the D gene is possibly TRBD1 (5 bases). The CDR3 is 13 residues long. Germline V CDR1 and CDR2: SGHVS, FQNEAQ. Trimming pared 1 base from V and 5 bases from J, leaving 8 bases between. This CDR3 reads CASSLVAGTEAFF. In nucleotides, the CDR3 is TGTGCCAGCAGCTTAGTGGCAGGGACTGAAGCTTTCTTT.

The J gene is TRBJ1-1, the V gene TRBV27, with D hard to call. Germline assignment: CDR1 MNHEY and CDR2 SMNVEV (reference sequence). The V end lost 7 bases, the J end lost 4 bases, and 16 bases lay between the germline ends. The CDR3 extends over 14 amino acids. The CDR3 loop reads CASTPGSPVTEAFF. CDR3 sequence (DNA): TGTGCCAGCACCCCGGGAAGCCCGGTCACTGAAGCTTTCTTT.